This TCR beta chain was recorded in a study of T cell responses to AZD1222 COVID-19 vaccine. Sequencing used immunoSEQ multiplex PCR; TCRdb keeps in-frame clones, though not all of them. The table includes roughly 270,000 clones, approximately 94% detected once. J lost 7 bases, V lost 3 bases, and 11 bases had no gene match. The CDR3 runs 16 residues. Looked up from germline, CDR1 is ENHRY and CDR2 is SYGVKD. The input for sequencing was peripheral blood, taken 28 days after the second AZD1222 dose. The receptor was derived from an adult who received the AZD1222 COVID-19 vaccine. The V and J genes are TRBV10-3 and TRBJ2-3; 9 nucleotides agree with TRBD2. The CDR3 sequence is CAISDVAGARVNTQYF. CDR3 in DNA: TGTGCCATCAGTGATGTAGCGGGGGCGCGCGTGAATACGCAGTATTTT.